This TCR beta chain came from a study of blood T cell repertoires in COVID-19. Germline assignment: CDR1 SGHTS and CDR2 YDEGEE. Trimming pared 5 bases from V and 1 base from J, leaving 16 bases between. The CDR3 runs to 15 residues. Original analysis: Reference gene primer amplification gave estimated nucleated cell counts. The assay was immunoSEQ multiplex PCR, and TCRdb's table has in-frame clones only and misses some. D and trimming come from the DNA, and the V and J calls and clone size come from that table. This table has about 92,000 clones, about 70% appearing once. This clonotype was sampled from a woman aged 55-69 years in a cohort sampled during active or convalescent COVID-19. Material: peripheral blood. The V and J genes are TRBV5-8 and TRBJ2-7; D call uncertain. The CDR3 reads CASRLPQVRSYEQYF. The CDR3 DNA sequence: TGTGCCAGCAGGTTGCCTCAGGTCCGATCCTACGAGCAGTACTTC.